This T cell receptor (beta chain) was recovered during a study of regulatory T cells in long-lasting Graves disease. Study-wide points: Newly diagnosed patients had higher TCR diversity than persistent Graves' patients did.

Time point of the sample: newly diagnosed GD, antithyroid drugs for less than 3 months. Scientists built the TCR library using RNA that was extracted from PBMCs. Building the TCR beta libraries relied on iRepertoire HTBI primers, and CDR3 regions underwent Arm-PCR. TCRdb used MiXCR to reprocess the multiplex PCR reads, holding one entry per CDR3 protein. In the table there are around 400,000 distinct CDR3 sequences, about 11% of which are singletons. This clonotype appeared many times. The target antigen is unknown. Germline assignment: CDR1 LNHDA and CDR2 SQIVND (reference sequence). Trimming cost V 4 bases and J 10 bases, with 11 bases left between them. This CDR3 has 12 amino acids. The sample was also linked to a second study, of T cells in Graves' hyperthyroidism and ophthalmopathy.

This specimen was peripheral blood mononuclear cells (PBMCs), taken at new diagnosis, from a patient treated with antithyroid drugs. This chain links TRBV19 with TRBJ2-1; D remains unclear. This receptor was taken from a woman aged 18-29 years with Graves disease. Here the CDR3 reads CASSKQSGEQFF. CDR3 DNA: TGTGCCAGTAGTAAACAGAGTGGGGAGCAGTTCTTC.